The 14 T cell receptor beta chains below all came from one sample that was sequenced in a study of blood T cell repertoires in COVID-19. This table comes from immunoSEQ multiplex PCR, and its TCRdb copy is limited to in-frame clones, with some not included. The repertoire holds about 48,000 clones, with 75% to 85% as singletons. The sequenced material came from peripheral blood. The origin of the receptors is a man aged 35 to 55 with acute or convalescent COVID-19.

The V gene is TRBV6-5, the J gene TRBJ1-2, with 7 positions matching TRBD1. Looked up from germline, CDR1 is MNHEY and CDR2 is SVGAGI. V lost 7 bases, J lost 2 bases, and 4 bases stayed unmatched. There are 13 residues in the CDR3. CDR3 sequence (DNA): TGTGCCAGCAACAGGGGTGCCAACTATGGCTACACCTTC. It is translated as CASNRGANYGYTF.

The rearrangement joins TRBV5-6 to TRBJ2-1; 7 bases map to TRBD2. CDR1 and CDR2 (germline): SGHDT, YYEEEE. V shed 1 base and J 7 bases; nucleotides not matched to a gene: 5. The CDR3 contains 14 residues. Here the CDR3 reads CASSLRGLGNEQFF. Written as DNA, the CDR3 is TGTGCCAGCAGCTTGAGAGGACTAGGAAATGAGCAGTTCTTC. Variable domain in full (rest from reference TRBV5-6 and TRBJ2-1): DAGVTQSPTHLIKTRGQQVTLRCSPKSGHDTVSWYQQALGQGPQFIFQYYEEEERQRGNFPDRFSGHQFPNYSSELNVNALLLGDSALYLCASSLRGLGNEQFFGPGTRLTVL.

The gene calls are TRBV5-4 and TRBJ2-4; 8 nucleotides agree with TRBD1. Germline assignment: CDR1 SGHNT and CDR2 YYREEE (reference sequence). V shed 2 bases, J shed 8 bases, and the junction held 3 bases outside the gene matches. This CDR3 is 13 amino acids long. As DNA, the CDR3 is TGTGCCAGCAGCTTACAGGGGGTGGACATTCAGTACTTC. It encodes CASSLQGVDIQYF.

This clone was observed a single time. V and J are TRBV9 and TRBJ2-7; D possibly corresponds to TRBD2 (6 bases). Trimming cost V 7 bases and J 7 bases, with 21 bases left between them. The CDR3 spans 14 residues. Germline CDR1 SGDLS, CDR2 YYNGEE. The CDR3 protein is CASAFQTGGSEQYF. The CDR3 DNA follows: TGTGCCAGCGCCTTTCAGACCGGGGGAAGTGAGCAGTACTTC.

The chain is built from TRBV19 and TRBJ2-7, with 9 bases aligning to TRBD1. With 5 bases clipped from V and 3 bases from J, the junction kept 5 bases outside the gene matches. The CDR3 runs to 14 residues. From germline, CDR1 is LNHDA and CDR2 SQIVND (reference sequence). The DNA for the CDR3 is TGTGCCAGTAGTCTCCAGGACAGGGGCTACGAGCAGTACTTC. Protein product: CASSLQDRGYEQYF.

The rearrangement uses TRBV28 and TRBJ2-6, with 7 bases aligning to TRBD1. With 6 bases clipped from V and 2 bases from J, the junction kept 7 bases outside the gene matches. The germline V gene has CDR1 MDHEN and CDR2 SYDVKM. CDR3 size: 16 residues. The CDR3 loop is CASRRSGGTGANVLTF. In nucleotides, the CDR3 is TGTGCCAGCAGGCGATCAGGGGGAACTGGGGCCAACGTCCTGACTTTC. Full variable domain (remainder filled in from reference TRBV28 and TRBJ2-6): DVKVTQSSRYLVKRTGEKVFLECVQDMDHENMFWYRQDPGLGLRLIYFSYDVKMKEKGDIPEGYSVSREKKERFSLILESASTNQTSMYLCASRRSGGTGANVLTFGAGSRLTVL.

This chain connects TRBV10-1 to TRBJ2-3; 11 bases align to TRBD2. Germline loops: CDR1 WNHNN, CDR2 SYGVQD (reference sequence). The V segment lost 4 bases and the J segment 4 bases; nucleotides outside the gene matches: 7. CDR3 length: 16 amino acids. For the CDR3, the DNA is TGCGCCAGCAGTGGTCCTAGCGGGGGGTTAGCAGATACGCAGTATTTT. As protein: CASSGPSGGLADTQYF.

The chain couples TRBV5-1 to TRBJ1-6; D possibly corresponds to TRBD1 (6 bases). V was pared by 0 bases and J by 9 bases, with 19 bases between. CDR1 SGHRS and CDR2 YFSETQ come from the germline V gene. The CDR3 runs to 17 residues. CDR3 amino acids: CASSLVGTTNRGSPLHF. The CDR3 DNA follows: TGCGCCAGCAGCTTGGTAGGGACAACAAACCGGGGTTCACCCCTCCACTTT.

The chain links TRBV5-5 to TRBJ1-1, with TRBD1 matching over 7 bases. This CDR3 is 15 amino acids long. Per germline, CDR1 SGHKS and CDR2 YYEKEE (reference sequence). J lost 4 bases, V lost 3 bases, and 9 bases had no gene match. CDR3 DNA sequence: TGTGCCAGCAGCTCCCGACAGGGATTGGGCACTGAAGCTTTCTTT. It specifies CASSSRQGLGTEAFF. The full variable domain, with the rest looked up from reference TRBV5-5 and TRBJ1-1, is DAGVTQSPTHLIKTRGQQVTLRCSPISGHKSVSWYQQVLGQGPQFIFQYYEKEERGRGNFPDRFSARQFPNYSSELNVNALLLGDSALYLCASSSRQGLGTEAFFGQGTRLTVV.

V gene TRBV7-5 combines with J gene TRBJ1-5. TRBV7-5 is assigned pseudogene status. The CDR3 sequence is 15 residues long. The CDR3 DNA reads as TGTGTCAGAAGCTTATCCGGGGATGTCTATCAGCCCCAGCATTTT. This gives the protein CVRSLSGDVYQPQHF.

This chain joins TRBV18 and TRBJ2-7; 7 bases line up with TRBD2. In germline, CDR1 is KGHSH, CDR2 LQKENI. The CDR3 covers 13 residues. J was trimmed by 5 bases and V by 3 bases; bases with no gene match: 4. The CDR3: CASSPGLQDEQYF. The CDR3 bases are TGTGCCAGCTCACCGGGACTACAAGACGAGCAGTACTTC.

This chain links TRBV30 with TRBJ1-6; no clear D. Germline V gene lookup returns CDR1 GTSNPN and CDR2 SVGIG (reference sequence). V lost 2 bases and J lost 7, with 9 bases in between. The CDR3 loop spans 13 amino acids. Here the CDR3 reads CAWSFRVNSPLHF. The CDR3 bases are TGTGCCTGGAGTTTTAGAGTGAATTCACCCCTCCACTTT. The full variable domain, completed using reference TRBV30 and TRBJ1-6, is SQTIHQWPATLVQPVGSPLSLECTVEGTSNPNLYWYRQAAGRGLQLLFYSVGIGQISSEVPQNLSASRPQDRQFILSSKKLLLSDSGFYLCAWSFRVNSPLHFGNGTRLTVT.

The chain couples TRBV25-1 to TRBJ2-7; D possibly corresponds to TRBD1 (5 bases). The CDR3 extends over 12 amino acids. V shed 5 bases and J shed 3 bases, with 8 bases lying between them. Germline V gene sequence: CDR1 MGHDK, CDR2 SYGVNS. The CDR3 DNA reads TGTGCCAGCAGTAGCAGGGTCTACGAGCAGTACTTC. It yields the protein CASSSRVYEQYF.

The chain joins TRBV2 to TRBJ1-6; possibly TRBD1 for D (6 bases). Germline V gives CDR1 SNHLY, CDR2 FYNNEI. The CDR3 runs 16 residues. Trimming removed 4 bases from V and 9 bases from J, with 19 bases in between. This CDR3 reads CASSVQGRELGSPLHF. The CDR3 DNA is TGTGCCAGCAGTGTACAGGGACGAGAGTTAGGTTCACCCCTCCACTTT.